This T cell receptor (beta chain) was recovered during a study of post-analysis software for immune sequencing data. Study-level findings and limits: Diversity measured as normalized Chao1 was significantly lower in multiple sclerosis patients than in controls. Elevated frequency relative to controls characterized four or five TRBV segments in patients, TRBV5-6, TRBV5-1 and TRBV20-1 among them.

V gave up 1 base and J gave up 5 bases, with 11 bases separating them. The germline CDR1 and CDR2 sequences are KGHSH and LQKENI. There are 14 residues in the CDR3. In its sample, this clonotype was seen a few times. Its matching antigen is unknown. The authors incorporated unique molecular identifiers into the TCR beta cDNA libraries. One entry per CDR3 protein results from TCRdb running MiXCR on the PCR reads. This sample carries about 380,000 distinct CDR3 sequences, less than 35% of them seen once, and the ten largest clones take roughly 13%. The V call is TRBV18, the J call TRBJ2-5; D is possibly TRBD2 (5 bases). This sequence originates from a girl aged 5-17 years with multiple sclerosis. Input material: blood. The CDR3 spells CASSPLASFETQYF. The CDR3 DNA reads TGTGCCAGCTCACCACTCGCTAGCTTCGAGACCCAGTACTTC.